Below are 8 T cell receptor beta chains sequenced from a single sample in a study of shared clonotypes between healthy human individuals. The data were produced by immunoSEQ multiplex PCR, yet TCRdb's version contains in-frame clones alone and is incomplete. The sample includes over a million clones, 78% seen only once; the top ten take roughly 0.55%. The sequenced sample consisted of memory CD4+ T cells from PBMCs. Subset: CD45RA-negative fraction. These receptors came from a young man in good health. Some clones in this sample may be carry-over from other donors' samples.

About this clone: The same CDR3 also results from other DNA sequences found in this sample. The rearrangement links TRBV4-1 to TRBJ2-2; possibly TRBD1 or TRBD2 for D (5 bases each). There are 16 residues in the CDR3. The V end lost 1 base, the J end lost 0 bases, and 9 bases lay between the germline ends. Germline CDR1 and CDR2: MGHRA and YSYEKL. CDR3 DNA: TGCGCCAGCAGCCAAGTCGGGACCGCGAACACCGGGGAGCTGTTTTTT. The encoded protein is CASSQVGTANTGELFF.

V is TRBV11-2 and J is TRBJ2-1, with 9 positions matching TRBD2. The germline CDR1 and CDR2 sequences are SGHAT and FQNNGV. Trimming at V came to 7 bases and at J to 8 bases, leaving 15 bases not matched to a gene. The CDR3 has 16 amino acids. The CDR3 loop reads CASIRGLGSGSDEQFF. CDR3 coding DNA: TGTGCCAGCATCCGAGGGTTGGGTAGCGGGAGCGATGAGCAGTTCTTC. The complete variable domain, with remaining parts taken from reference TRBV11-2 and TRBJ2-1, reads EAGVAQSPRYKIIEKRQSVAFWCNPISGHATLYWYQQILGQGPKLLIQFQNNGVVDDSQLPKDRFSAERLKGVDSTLKIQPAKLEDSAVYLCASIRGLGSGSDEQFFGPGTRLTVL.

Of note for this clone: This clone may be a read error of a much larger clone one base away. The sample holds other DNA sequences that translate to the same CDR3. The chain combines TRBV9 with TRBJ2-3; D unresolved. Germline V gene lookup returns CDR1 SGDLS and CDR2 YYNGEE. The CDR3 has 13 amino acids. V gave up 0 bases and J gave up 2 bases, with 4 bases separating them. CDR3 nucleotide sequence: TGTGCCAGCAGCGTAGGGAACACAGATACGCAGTATTTT. It yields the protein CASSVGNTDTQYF.

The rearrangement joins TRBV2 to TRBJ1-3; TRBD1 agrees at 11 bases. CDR3 length equals 14 residues. Losses at the gene ends were 7 bases for V and 8 bases for J; bases not matched to a gene: 7. Germline V gene lookup returns CDR1 SNHLY and CDR2 FYNNEI. In DNA, the CDR3 is TGTGCCAGCAACAGGGACAGGGGGATTGACACCATATATTTT. It specifies CASNRDRGIDTIYF.

The chain carries TRBV5-1 and TRBJ2-3; D possibly corresponds to TRBD1 (6 bases). The CDR3 is made up of 16 amino acids. Per germline, CDR1 SGHRS and CDR2 YFSETQ. With 3 bases removed from V and 2 bases from J, the gap between germline ends came to 16 bases. This chain's CDR3 is CASSWARTALTDTQYF. The CDR3 DNA is TGCGCCAGCAGCTGGGCTCGGACAGCCCTCACAGATACGCAGTATTTT.

This clone was detected ten times or more. The genes are TRBV28 and TRBJ1-5; TRBD1 agrees at 8 bases. J was trimmed by 0 bases and V by 2 bases; bases with no gene match: 6. The CDR3 is 17 residues long. From germline, CDR1 is MDHEN and CDR2 SYDVKM. CDR3 residues: CASSLRGQGYSNQPQHF. The CDR3 bases are TGTGCCAGCAGTTTACGTGGACAGGGATATAGCAATCAGCCCCAGCATTTT.

The chain recombines TRBV19 with TRBJ1-2; D is uncertain. V was shortened by 5 bases and J by 0 bases, with 19 bases between the two germline ends. Germline CDR1 is LNHDA and CDR2 is SQIVND (reference sequence). The CDR3 totals 17 residues. This CDR3 is CASSSRLTDGANYGYTF. The CDR3 DNA reads TGTGCCAGTAGTTCCCGATTGACGGACGGGGCTAACTATGGCTACACCTTC.

This chain connects TRBV10-2 to TRBJ2-7, with 10 bases matching TRBD1. V shed 2 bases and J 3 bases; nucleotides not matched to a gene: 7. The CDR3 contains 16 residues. CDR1 is WSHSY and CDR2 is SAAADI in the germline V gene. The CDR3 DNA sequence: TGCGCCAGCAGTGAGGGGAGACAGGGGGCGAGCTACGAGCAGTACTTC. Protein product: CASSEGRQGASYEQYF.